Presented here are 28 T cell receptor beta chains from one specimen sequenced in a study of blood T cell repertoires in COVID-19. Sequenced by immunoSEQ multiplex PCR; TCRdb stores in-frame clones only, minus some. Among under 200,000 clones listed, over 80% were seen once. The sequencing input was peripheral blood. All receptors derive from a middle-aged woman with acute or convalescent COVID-19.

The chain uses TRBV7-2 and TRBJ2-3; D ambiguous. The germline gives CDR1 SGHTA, CDR2 FQGNSA. V was pared by 1 base and J by 4 bases, with 6 bases between. The CDR3 length is 13 residues. CDR3 in DNA: TGTGCCAGCAGCTTAGAATTCTCAGATACGCAGTATTTT. Translated, it gives CASSLEFSDTQYF.

The V call is TRBV19, the J call TRBJ2-4, with 7 bases aligning to TRBD2. J was trimmed by 3 bases and V by 7 bases; bases with no gene match: 6. The CDR3 runs to 14 residues. In germline, CDR1 is LNHDA, CDR2 SQIVND (reference sequence). The CDR3, as DNA: TGTGCCAGTACCCAATCGGGAGGCAAAAACATTCAGTACTTC. It encodes CASTQSGGKNIQYF.

V gene TRBV28 combines with J gene TRBJ1-5, with TRBD1 as a possible D gene (5 bases). CDR3 length: 13 residues. V was cut by 8 bases and J by 6 bases, with 14 bases left in between. In germline, CDR1 is MDHEN, CDR2 SYDVKM. The CDR3 reads CASSGRGVQPQHF. CDR3 in DNA: TGTGCCAGCTCCGGCCGGGGGGTTCAGCCCCAGCATTTT.

The chain combines TRBV29-1 with TRBJ2-1; 10 positions agree with TRBD1. The V and J ends lost 7 bases and 3 bases, in that order; junction bases with no gene match: 12. This CDR3 contains 16 residues. CDR1 and CDR2 (germline): SQVTM, ANQGSEA. CDR3 region: CSARGGTGAVYNEQFF. The CDR3 DNA is TGCAGCGCTAGGGGGGGGACAGGGGCAGTCTACAATGAGCAGTTCTTC.

In its sample, this clone was seen a few times. This chain links TRBV4-2 with TRBJ1-4, with a tentative D call TRBD1 (5 bases). V lost 0 bases and J 0 bases, leaving 14 bases between the germline ends. This CDR3 contains 18 residues. Germline CDR1 reads LGHNA; CDR2 reads YNFKEQ. DNA of the CDR3: TGTGCCAGCAGCCAAGATCCGGGCAGGGCAACAACTAATGAAAAACTGTTTTTT. It yields the protein CASSQDPGRATTNEKLFF.

The rearrangement joins TRBV6-5 to TRBJ2-7, with TRBD2 matching over 10 bases. Germline CDR1 is MNHEY and CDR2 is SVGAGI. The CDR3 spans 15 residues. Unmatched junction bases numbered 9, after V lost 8 bases and J lost 2 bases. The CDR3 sequence: CASLRGLAAPYEQYF. The CDR3 DNA follows: TGTGCCAGCCTCCGCGGACTAGCGGCCCCCTACGAGCAGTACTTC.

This chain connects TRBV6-6 to TRBJ1-2; 10 positions agree with TRBD1. Unmatched junction bases numbered 5, after V lost 4 bases and J lost 0 bases. The CDR3 is 16 amino acids. Germline V gene sequence: CDR1 MNHNY, CDR2 SVGAGI (reference sequence). Written as DNA, the CDR3 is TGTGCCAGCAGTTCCTCGGGACAGGGGTCTAACTATGGCTACACCTTC. This sequence encodes CASSSSGQGSNYGYTF.

This clone came up once. This chain uses TRBV2 with TRBJ1-1; D possibly corresponds to TRBD1 (5 bases). The CDR3 contains 13 residues. Trimming took 8 bases from V and 5 from J, leaving 15 bases between them. The germline CDR1 and CDR2 sequences are SNHLY and FYNNEI. CDR3 bases: TGTGCCAGCTGGGGCGTTGGAGGGACTGAAGCTTTCTTT. Its translation is CASWGVGGTEAFF.

V usage is TRBV3-1 (or the pseudogene TRBV3-2) and J usage is TRBJ2-2, with D unclear. Germline V gene lookup returns CDR1 LGHDT and CDR2 YNNKEL (reference sequence). V was cut by 2 bases and J by 6 bases, with 4 bases left in between. This CDR3 region has 12 residues. CDR3 in DNA: TGTGCCAGCAGCCAACACTCCGGGGAGCTGTTTTTT. This gives the protein CASSQHSGELFF.

This clone was counted only a few times. CDR3 sequence: CASSVDFSMVDEQYF. The CDR3 region has the DNA TGTGCCAGCAGCGTTGACTTCTCCATGGTCGACGAGCAGTACTTC. The chain carries TRBV9 and TRBJ2-7, with no clear D. The V end was cut by 2 bases, the J end by 5 bases, with 17 bases between. Germline values: CDR1 SGDLS, CDR2 YYNGEE. The CDR3 totals 15 residues.

In its sample, this clone was seen once. The J gene is TRBJ2-2, the V gene TRBV1; the tabulated D call, TRBD2, remains unverified against the DNA. TRBV1 is assigned pseudogene status. CDR3 size: 19 residues. The CDR3 DNA sequence: TGCACCAGCAGCCAAGTTCGCGCGGGGGGCACACCGAACACCGGGGAGCTGTTTTTT. The encoded protein is CTSSQVRAGGTPNTGELFF.

The rearrangement uses TRBV6-1 and TRBJ1-2; D is ambiguous. Germline V gene sequence: CDR1 MNHNS, CDR2 SASEGT. The ends were cut back, 6 bases at V and 8 bases at J, with 19 bases in the middle. The CDR3 runs to 14 residues. The CDR3 sequence: CASSPRGQLLGYTF. CDR3 nucleotide sequence: TGTGCCAGCAGCCCGCGCGGGCAGCTCTTGGGCTACACCTTC.

The chain has TRBV11-3 and TRBJ2-3; TRBD2 matches 9 bases. Trimming at V came to 5 bases and at J to 4 bases, leaving 4 bases not matched to a gene. Germline loops: CDR1 SGHNT, CDR2 YENEEA. This CDR3 has 14 amino acids. The CDR3 sequence: CASSRGGVADTQYF. CDR3 DNA: TGTGCCAGCAGCCGCGGGGGGGTGGCAGATACGCAGTATTTT.

The rearrangement uses TRBV5-1 and TRBJ2-5; D uncertain. From germline, CDR1 is SGHRS and CDR2 YFSETQ. Trimming took off 0 bases at V and 2 bases at J, with 8 bases between the two ends. The CDR3 consists of 14 residues. The CDR3 loop reads CASSLGLVQETQYF. As DNA, the CDR3 is TGCGCCAGCAGCTTGGGTCTAGTTCAAGAGACCCAGTACTTC.

The chain couples TRBV3-1 (or the pseudogene TRBV3-2) to TRBJ2-1; 11 nucleotides align to TRBD2. Germline CDR1 and CDR2: LGHDT and YNNKEL (reference sequence). Unmatched junction bases numbered 5, after V lost 5 bases and J lost 8 bases. The CDR3 length is 14 residues. CDR3: CASSDTSGRYEQFF. The CDR3 DNA reads as TGTGCCAGCAGCGATACTAGCGGGAGATATGAGCAGTTCTTC.

This clone was detected only a few times. The chain has TRBV5-4 and TRBJ1-2; D possibly corresponds to TRBD1 (5 bases). The CDR3 has 17 residues. Trimming pared 3 bases from V and 7 bases from J, leaving 25 bases between. Germline CDR1 SGHNT, CDR2 YYREEE (reference sequence). CDR3 sequence: CASSSGGDPDKLRGYTF. The DNA of the CDR3 is TGTGCCAGCAGCTCGGGTGGCGACCCGGACAAATTGCGTGGCTACACCTTC.

V is TRBV27 and J is TRBJ1-2; D perhaps matches TRBD1 (6 bases). Germline lookup yields CDR1 MNHEY and CDR2 SMNVEV (reference sequence). The germline V and J ends were trimmed by 5 bases and 2 bases, with 15 bases remaining between them. CDR3 length equals 15 residues. This CDR3 reads CASSVVGGLNYGYTF. CDR3 DNA sequence: TGTGCCAGCAGTGTAGTCGGGGGGCTCAACTATGGCTACACCTTC.

The rearrangement uses TRBV5-4 and TRBJ1-2; 8 bases line up with TRBD1. The trim removed 3 bases at V and 8 bases at J, leaving 3 bases unmatched. Germline V lookup: CDR1 SGHNT, CDR2 YYREEE (reference sequence). This CDR3 region has 12 residues. This CDR3 reads CASSSTGEGYTF. The CDR3 DNA is TGTGCCAGCAGCTCGACAGGGGAAGGCTACACCTTC.

The J gene is TRBJ2-7, the V gene TRBV11-3; 9 nucleotides align to TRBD2. The trim removed 5 bases at V and 4 bases at J, leaving 15 bases unmatched. The CDR3 is made up of 17 amino acids. Germline V gene data show CDR1 as SGHNT and CDR2 as YENEEA. The CDR3 DNA sequence: TGTGCCAGCAGCCTACCCCCAAGGGCTAGCGGGAATTACGAGCAGTACTTC. Translation: CASSLPPRASGNYEQYF.

The V gene is TRBV28, the J gene TRBJ1-4; D call uncertain. Trimming cost V 4 bases and J 10 bases, with 7 bases left between them. The CDR3 sequence is 11 residues long. CDR1 is MDHEN and CDR2 is SYDVKM in the germline V gene. CDR3 protein: CASSYTGKLFF. In nucleotides, the CDR3 is TGTGCCAGCAGTTATACGGGAAAACTGTTTTTT.

The J gene is TRBJ1-6, the V gene TRBV15; tentatively, D is TRBD1 (5 bases). Trimming cost V 1 base and J 13 bases, with 23 bases left between them. Germline V gene lookup returns CDR1 LNHNV and CDR2 YYDKDF (reference sequence). The CDR3 loop spans 17 amino acids. The CDR3 reads CATSRVRGSAADIPLHF. The CDR3 nucleotides are TGTGCCACCAGCAGAGTTCGGGGGAGCGCGGCAGACATTCCCCTCCACTTT.

This chain uses TRBV5-1 with TRBJ2-1; D is unresolved. The germline CDR1 and CDR2 sequences are SGHRS and YFSETQ. This CDR3 is built from 17 residues. V was clipped by 0 bases and J by 0 bases, with 13 bases between them. The CDR3 DNA reads as TGCGCCAGCAGCTTGGACCACCTACTGAGCTCCTACAATGAGCAGTTCTTC. It specifies CASSLDHLLSSYNEQFF.

The chain combines TRBV4-2 with TRBJ1-6, with D tentatively TRBD1 (5 bases). Germline V gives CDR1 LGHNA, CDR2 YNFKEQ. The V gene lost 1 base and the J gene lost 9 bases, with 16 bases spanning the gap. The CDR3 extends over 16 amino acids. The CDR3 is CASSQGATRGGSPLHF. The CDR3 DNA is TGTGCCAGCAGCCAAGGAGCGACGAGGGGAGGTTCACCCCTCCACTTT.

This clone was picked up one time. The chain employs TRBV19 and TRBJ2-1; 8 bases fit TRBD2. The V gene end was trimmed by 2 bases and the J gene end by 7 bases; junction bases not matched to a gene: 10. Germline V CDR1 and CDR2: LNHDA, SQIVND (reference sequence). CDR3 length: 16 amino acids. CDR3 coding DNA: TGTGCCAGTAGTATATGGGGCGGGAGGATGACAAATGAGCAGTTCTTC. Residues: CASSIWGGRMTNEQFF.

This chain connects TRBV28 to TRBJ1-5, with 8 nucleotides matching TRBD1. Germline assignment: CDR1 MDHEN and CDR2 SYDVKM. The junction had 9 bases not matched to a gene; V was cut back by 6 bases and J by 8 bases. The CDR3 totals 14 residues. This chain's CDR3 is CASSPGQGDEPQHF. The CDR3 nucleotides read TGTGCCAGCAGCCCCGGACAGGGCGACGAGCCCCAGCATTTT.

The rearrangement uses TRBV5-4 and TRBJ2-3; TRBD2 matches 9 bases. Germline-derived CDR1 and CDR2 are SGHNT and YYREEE (reference sequence). The CDR3 consists of 14 residues. Trimming took 0 bases from V and 6 from J; bases not matched to a gene: 2. The CDR3 loop is CASSLGLAVDTQYF. For the CDR3, the DNA is TGTGCCAGCAGCTTGGGACTAGCGGTCGATACGCAGTATTTT.

J is TRBJ2-1 and V is TRBV14; perhaps TRBD2 as D (5 bases). This CDR3 spans 11 amino acids. In germline, CDR1 is SGHDN, CDR2 FVKESK. With 4 bases removed from V and 8 bases from J, the gap between germline ends came to 6 bases. CDR3 residues: CASSLAYEQFF. In nucleotides, the CDR3 is TGTGCCAGCAGCCTAGCGTATGAGCAGTTCTTC.

V usage is TRBV7-9 and J usage is TRBJ1-1, with TRBD1 matching over 8 bases. After removal of 7 bases from V and 1 base from J, the junction contained 5 bases not matched to a gene. CDR1 is SEHNR, CDR2 FQNEAQ, per germline (reference sequence). The CDR3 is made up of 14 amino acids. The CDR3 reads CASNPGQENTEAFF. The CDR3 coding sequence is TGTGCCAGCAACCCGGGACAGGAGAACACTGAAGCTTTCTTT. Full variable domain (rest looked up from reference TRBV7-9 and TRBJ1-1): DTGVSQNPRHKITKRGQNVTFRCDPISEHNRLYWYRQTLGQGPEFLTYFQNEAQLEKSRLLSDRFSAERPKGSFSTLEIQRTEQGDSAMYLCASNPGQENTEAFFGQGTRLTVV.